The sequence of this TCR beta chain was determined in a study of tumor and adjacent non-tumor tissue in lung cancer. Looking at the study overall: Stage I to III disease affected about ten men and about five women aged about 31 to 85.

TCRbeta libraries were built with three rounds of nested PCR, modified from ARM-PCR. TCRdb reprocessed the multiplex PCR reads via MiXCR and lists one record per CDR3 protein. The sample contains over 110,000 distinct CDR3 sequences, approximately 66% of which appear only once. This clonotype has more than one count but fewer than ten. Its antigen is still unknown. The V end was cut by 7 bases, the J end by 1 base, with 20 bases between. The germline CDR1 and CDR2 sequences are SGHRS and YFSETQ. The CDR3 contains 16 residues. Study results and caveats: TCR diversity was significantly greater in tumor than normal lung tissue. In normal lung, the top 100 clones were significantly more dominant than in tumor.

RNA was extracted from bulk tissue without any cell sorting. Chemotherapy-naive patients with new lung cancer underwent thoracic surgery in China, August–late 2014. This receptor was taken from a man between 60 and 75 years old with small cell lung cancer. V usage is TRBV5-1 and J usage is TRBJ1-1; unclear D gene. The sequenced material came from lung tumor tissue. The CDR3 spells CASCLSGLGGNTEAFF. CDR3 sequence (DNA): TGCGCCAGCTGCCTGTCGGGGTTGGGAGGGAACACTGAAGCTTTCTTT.